The 30 T cell receptor beta chains in this list originate from one sample, sequenced in a study of cytomegalovirus exposure and HLA in healthy donors. The PCR had 60 Vbeta and 13 Jbeta primers. Assay used: immunoSEQ multiplex PCR; TCRdb lists only in-frame clones, some missing. In total, the table holds just over 150,000 clones. Sequencing used PBMCs. The source of these receptors is a woman aged 55-70 years in good health and CMV-seronegative.

The chain uses TRBV18 and TRBJ2-5, with TRBD2 identical over 7 bases. The CDR3 sequence is 15 residues long. CDR1 is KGHSH, CDR2 LQKENI, per germline. Trimming at V came to 2 bases and at J to 3 bases, leaving 6 bases not matched to a gene. This CDR3 reads CASSPGGSTKETQYF. The CDR3 bases are TGTGCCAGCTCACCAGGCGGGAGCACTAAAGAGACCCAGTACTTC.

The rearrangement uses TRBV5-6 and TRBJ2-3; maybe TRBD2 (7 bases). The CDR3 is 15 residues long. Deletions cut 2 bases from V and 5 bases from J, with 15 bases between. Germline V gene sequence: CDR1 SGHDT, CDR2 YYEEEE. CDR3 loop: CASSFEGGGGDTQYF. In DNA form, the CDR3 reads TGTGCCAGCAGCTTCGAGGGAGGGGGTGGAGATACGCAGTATTTT.

The rearrangement joins TRBV25-1 to TRBJ1-1, with no clear D. V dropped 7 bases and J dropped 1 base, with 7 bases sitting between them. CDR3 length: 12 residues. The germline gives CDR1 MGHDK, CDR2 SYGVNS. The CDR3 DNA sequence: TGTGCCAGCACCCAGGCGAACACTGAAGCTTTCTTT. It translates to CASTQANTEAFF. Combining the CDR3 with reference TRBV25-1 and TRBJ1-1 gives the whole variable domain EADIYQTPRYLVIGTGKKITLECSQTMGHDKMYWYQQDPGMELHLIHYSYGVNSTEKGDLSSESTVSRIRTEHFPLTLESARPSHTSQYLCASTQANTEAFFGQGTRLTVV.

V usage is TRBV5-6 and J usage is TRBJ1-5, with 9 bases matching TRBD1. Germline trimming cut 3 bases from V and 1 base from J; bases unmatched to any gene: 11. This CDR3 is 18 amino acids long. The V gene's germline CDR1 is SGHDT and CDR2 YYEEEE. The CDR3 DNA is TGTGCCAGCAGCTGGGGGACAGGACAGGGGTTGAGCAATCAGCCCCAGCATTTT. It yields the protein CASSWGTGQGLSNQPQHF.

The V and J genes are TRBV18 and TRBJ2-3; 8 positions match TRBD2. CDR3 length: 16 residues. V trimming: 3 bases; J trimming: 5 bases; junction bases outside the gene matches: 10. CDR1 is KGHSH and CDR2 is LQKENI in the germline V gene. In DNA form, the CDR3 reads TGTGCCAGCTCACCTAAGACTAGCGAAGGAAGAGATACGCAGTATTTT. Protein sequence: CASSPKTSEGRDTQYF. Full variable domain (remainder filled in from reference TRBV18 and TRBJ2-3): NAGVMQNPRHLVRRRGQEARLRCSPMKGHSHVYWYRQLPEEGLKFMVYLQKENIIDESGMPKERFSAEFPKEGPSILRIQQVVRGDSAAYFCASSPKTSEGRDTQYFGPGTRLTVL.

The V call is TRBV5-8, the J call TRBJ1-5; tentative D call: TRBD1 (5 bases). The CDR3 has 16 amino acids. V was shortened by 0 bases and J by 4 bases, with 14 bases between the two germline ends. Germline CDR1 is SGHTS and CDR2 is YDEGEE. This CDR3 reads CASSLGNRIFNQPQHF. CDR3 sequence (DNA): TGTGCCAGCAGCTTGGGGAACAGGATTTTTAATCAGCCCCAGCATTTT.

J is TRBJ2-1 and V is TRBV27; 11 nucleotides line up with TRBD2. The V gene's germline CDR1 is MNHEY and CDR2 SMNVEV (reference sequence). The V and J ends lost 3 bases and 8 bases, in that order; junction bases with no gene match: 6. This CDR3 has 15 amino acids. Here the CDR3 DNA reads TGTGCCAGCAGTTTTATAGCGGGGGGGCCCTATGAGCAGTTCTTC. Residues: CASSFIAGGPYEQFF.

The chain carries TRBV5-1 and TRBJ2-7; 7 bases are a match to TRBD1. Per the germline V gene, CDR1 is SGHRS and CDR2 is YFSETQ. This CDR3 contains 16 residues. The V and J ends lost 0 bases and 5 bases, in that order; junction bases with no gene match: 11. CDR3 region: CASSLAPWDRPNEQYF. The CDR3 nucleotides read TGCGCCAGCAGCTTGGCGCCCTGGGACAGACCTAACGAGCAGTACTTC.

The rearrangement uses TRBV10-1 and TRBJ2-1; tentatively, D is TRBD1 (8 bases). The length of the CDR3 is 18 residues. Looked up from germline, CDR1 is WNHNN and CDR2 is SYGVQD (reference sequence). Trimming removed 2 bases from V and 0 bases from J, with 17 bases in between. CDR3 amino acids: CASSESGKQGVSYNEQFF. CDR3 DNA: TGCGCCAGCAGTGAGAGCGGGAAACAGGGGGTCTCCTACAATGAGCAGTTCTTC.

V gene TRBV19 combines with J gene TRBJ2-3; possibly TRBD1 for D (5 bases). The V gene lost 8 bases and the J gene lost 2 bases, with 11 bases spanning the gap. This CDR3 is 13 amino acids long. Germline-derived CDR1 and CDR2 are LNHDA and SQIVND (reference sequence). The CDR3 sequence: CASCKGDTDTQYF. The CDR3, as DNA: TGTGCCAGTTGTAAAGGGGACACAGATACGCAGTATTTT. Based on the CDR3 plus reference TRBV19 and TRBJ2-3, the full variable domain is DGGITQSPKYLFRKEGQNVTLSCEQNLNHDAMYWYRQDPGQGLRLIYYSQIVNDFQKGDIAEGYSVSREKKESFPLTVTSAQKNPTAFYLCASCKGDTDTQYFGPGTRLTVL.

The rearrangement links TRBV25-1 to TRBJ2-7, with D uncertain. Germline loops: CDR1 MGHDK, CDR2 SYGVNS. CDR3 length: 14 residues. V lost 3 bases and J 9 bases, leaving 18 bases between the germline ends. This chain's CDR3 is CASSEAGTPLVQYF. DNA for the CDR3: TGTGCCAGCAGTGAGGCTGGCACCCCCCTGGTGCAGTACTTC.

The chain uses TRBV4-2 and TRBJ2-1; TRBD2 is a possible D gene (6 bases). The germline V and J ends were trimmed by 3 bases and 8 bases, with 14 bases remaining between them. The germline V gene has CDR1 LGHNA and CDR2 YNFKEQ. The CDR3 consists of 14 residues. The CDR3 nucleotides are TGTGCCAGCAGCCACGAATCTCGCGGGGATGAGCAGTTCTTC. The encoded protein is CASSHESRGDEQFF.

The rearrangement joins TRBV14 to TRBJ1-5, with D unresolved. The CDR3 contains 14 residues. With 0 bases removed from V and 4 bases from J, the gap between germline ends came to 7 bases. Germline V gives CDR1 SGHDN, CDR2 FVKESK. In DNA form, the CDR3 reads TGTGCCAGCAGCCAAGACAGGTATAATCAGCCCCAGCATTTT. Translation gives CASSQDRYNQPQHF.

The chain is built from TRBV7-8 and TRBJ2-7, with 9 bases matching TRBD1. In germline, CDR1 is SGHVS, CDR2 FQNEAQ. Trimming took 6 bases from V and 1 from J; bases not matched to a gene: 7. The CDR3 runs 15 residues. The CDR3 DNA is TGTGCCAGCAGAAAATTGACAGGGGGTTCCTACGAGCAGTACTTC. As protein: CASRKLTGGSYEQYF.

This chain uses TRBV18 with TRBJ2-7, with D possibly TRBD1 on 7 matching bases. V was trimmed by 4 bases and J by 5 bases, leaving 21 bases between them. The germline CDR1 and CDR2 sequences are KGHSH and LQKENI. The CDR3 spans 16 residues. In DNA, the CDR3 is TGTGCCAGCTCACAGAGACAGGGAGGAAGCGTGGACGAGCAGTACTTC. Its translation is CASSQRQGGSVDEQYF.

The chain is built from TRBV6-1 and TRBJ2-3; D might be TRBD2 (6 bases). This CDR3 spans 13 amino acids. The germline gives CDR1 MNHNS, CDR2 SASEGT. The germline V and J ends were trimmed by 8 bases and 5 bases, with 14 bases remaining between them. The CDR3 reads CASCRAGRDTQYF. The CDR3 region has the DNA TGTGCCAGCTGCAGGGCGGGGCGAGATACGCAGTATTTT.

The chain joins TRBV30 to TRBJ2-7; no clear D. Germline V lookup: CDR1 GTSNPN, CDR2 SVGIG (reference sequence). Trimming stripped 3 bases from V and 3 bases from J, with 12 bases between. The CDR3 totals 13 residues. CDR3 amino acids: CAWSSIPGYEQYF. The CDR3 DNA is TGTGCCTGGAGCTCTATTCCAGGCTACGAGCAGTACTTC.

CDR3 amino acids: CASSPQDRAFSNQPQHF. As DNA, the CDR3 is TGTGCCAGTAGTCCTCAGGACAGGGCTTTTAGCAATCAGCCCCAGCATTTT. The chain has TRBV19 and TRBJ1-5; 8 nucleotides align to TRBD1. J was trimmed by 0 bases and V by 5 bases; bases with no gene match: 9. Germline V gives CDR1 LNHDA, CDR2 SQIVND (reference sequence). The CDR3 is made up of 17 amino acids.

The chain carries TRBV10-1 and TRBJ1-1; D remains unclear. Germline lookup yields CDR1 WNHNN and CDR2 SYGVQD (reference sequence). V lost 0 bases to trimming and J lost 1 base, with 12 bases between them. This CDR3 region has 16 residues. This CDR3 is CASSESASTGNTEAFF. The DNA for the CDR3 is TGCGCCAGCAGTGAGTCCGCGTCGACGGGGAACACTGAAGCTTTCTTT.

V gene TRBV18 combines with J gene TRBJ2-5; D unresolved. Germline values: CDR1 KGHSH, CDR2 LQKENI. The CDR3 extends over 13 amino acids. Trimming pared 0 bases from V and 5 bases from J, leaving 7 bases between. DNA of the CDR3: TGTGCCAGCTCACCACCGTCGAGGGAGACCCAGTACTTC. Translating gives CASSPPSRETQYF.

The J gene is TRBJ2-3, the V gene TRBV9; TRBD1 matches 8 bases. V shed 3 bases, J shed 4 bases, and the junction held 7 bases outside the gene matches. CDR3 size: 15 residues. CDR1 and CDR2 (germline): SGDLS, YYNGEE. The DNA for the CDR3 is TGTGCCAGCAGCGCCTGGACAGGGCTCTCAGATACGCAGTATTTT. This codes for CASSAWTGLSDTQYF.

V gene TRBV18 combines with J gene TRBJ2-7, with 8 nucleotides matching TRBD2. Germline trimming cut 0 bases from V and 4 bases from J; bases unmatched to any gene: 8. There are 16 residues in the CDR3. Germline CDR1 and CDR2: KGHSH and LQKENI. CDR3 protein: CASSPPNGGGPYEQYF. In nucleotides, the CDR3 is TGTGCCAGCTCACCACCCAACGGGGGGGGGCCGTACGAGCAGTACTTC. Looking up the rest from reference TRBV18 and TRBJ2-7 gives the full variable domain: NAGVMQNPRHLVRRRGQEARLRCSPMKGHSHVYWYRQLPEEGLKFMVYLQKENIIDESGMPKERFSAEFPKEGPSILRIQQVVRGDSAAYFCASSPPNGGGPYEQYFGPGTRLTVT.

The CDR3 loop is CASSYRENTEAFF. In DNA form, the CDR3 reads TGTGCCAGCAGCTACAGGGAGAACACTGAAGCTTTCTTT. V gene TRBV7-6 combines with J gene TRBJ1-1; TRBD1 is a possible D gene (6 bases). The germline CDR1 and CDR2 sequences are SGHVS and FNYEAQ. This CDR3 has 13 amino acids. V shed 4 bases and J shed 1 base, with 7 bases lying between them.

This rearrangement joins TRBV27 to TRBJ2-2, with D possibly matching TRBD2 (6 bases). This CDR3 is 16 amino acids long. Germline loops: CDR1 MNHEY, CDR2 SMNVEV (reference sequence). Trimming took 3 bases from V and 0 from J, leaving 11 bases between them. The DNA for the CDR3 is TGTGCCAGCAGTTTTTTTCGCGGGACGAACACCGGGGAGCTGTTTTTT. Amino acids: CASSFFRGTNTGELFF.

V is TRBV5-1 and J is TRBJ1-1, with unresolved D. This CDR3 has 13 residues. Germline CDR1 is SGHRS and CDR2 is YFSETQ. V was pared by 2 bases and J by 8 bases, with 13 bases between. CDR3 in DNA: TGCGCCAGCAGCTTCAGCGAGCAAACAGAAGCTTTCTTT. Translating it yields CASSFSEQTEAFF.

The CDR3 here is CASSAGGLVYEQYF. The CDR3 nucleotides read TGCGCCAGCAGCGCCGGGGGATTAGTTTACGAGCAGTACTTC. This sequence joins TRBV5-1 and TRBJ2-7, with D possibly TRBD2 on 6 matching bases. There are 14 residues in the CDR3. Germline V gene lookup returns CDR1 SGHRS and CDR2 YFSETQ. V was shortened by 4 bases and J by 4 bases, with 15 bases between the two germline ends. The full variable domain, completed using reference TRBV5-1 and TRBJ2-7, is KAGVTQTPRYLIKTRGQQVTLSCSPISGHRSVSWYQQTPGQGLQFLFEYFSETQRNKGNFPGRFSGRQFSNSRSEMNVSTLELGDSALYLCASSAGGLVYEQYFGPGTRLTVT.

In DNA form, the CDR3 reads TGTGCCATACGAGGGATTGCCCGCTACGAGCAGTACTTC. Protein: CAIRGIARYEQYF. V and J are TRBV10-3 and TRBJ2-7; a weak D match, TRBD2 (5 bases). Trimming removed 9 bases from V and 3 bases from J, with 15 bases in between. Germline CDR1 is ENHRY and CDR2 is SYGVKD. The CDR3 contains 13 residues.

The chain joins TRBV4-2 to TRBJ1-1; 7 nucleotides align to TRBD1. Germline CDR1 reads LGHNA; CDR2 reads YNFKEQ. The CDR3 loop spans 12 amino acids. The junction had 6 bases not matched to a gene; V was cut back by 7 bases and J by 7 bases. The CDR3 DNA reads as TGTGCCAGCAAGAGGGGGCAACTTGAAGCTTTCTTT. Protein product: CASKRGQLEAFF.

The chain combines TRBV6-4 with TRBJ2-1; 7 positions agree with TRBD1. CDR1 is MRHNA, CDR2 SNTAGT, per germline. Trimming took 6 bases from V and 5 from J; bases not matched to a gene: 10. CDR3 length: 15 residues. This CDR3 is CASSSSGGFNNEQFF. The CDR3 nucleotides are TGTGCCAGCAGCTCTTCAGGGGGATTTAACAATGAGCAGTTCTTC.

CDR3 nucleotide sequence: TGTGCCAGCAGCTTAGCGGGACAGTATACCTATAATTCACCCCTCCACTTT. This encodes CASSLAGQYTYNSPLHF. J is TRBJ1-6 and V is TRBV7-2; 7 nucleotides match TRBD1. Germline CDR1 SGHTA, CDR2 FQGNSA. After removal of 0 bases from V and 2 bases from J, the junction contained 4 bases not matched to a gene. The CDR3 length is 17 residues.